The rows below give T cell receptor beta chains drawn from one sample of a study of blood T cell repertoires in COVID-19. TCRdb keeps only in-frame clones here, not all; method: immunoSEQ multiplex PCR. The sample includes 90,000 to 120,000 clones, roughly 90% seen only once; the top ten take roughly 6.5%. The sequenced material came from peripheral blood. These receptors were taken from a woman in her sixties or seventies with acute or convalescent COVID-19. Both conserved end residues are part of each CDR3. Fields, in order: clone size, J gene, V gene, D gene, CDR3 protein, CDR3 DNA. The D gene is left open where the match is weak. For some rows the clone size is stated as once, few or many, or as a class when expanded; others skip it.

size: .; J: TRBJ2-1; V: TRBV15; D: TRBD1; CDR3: CATSMYRGHNEQFF; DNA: TGTGCCACCAGTATGTACAGGGGGCACAATGAGCAGTTCTTC
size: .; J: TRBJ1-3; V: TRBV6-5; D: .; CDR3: CASSFKSSGNTIYF; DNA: TGTGCCAGCAGTTTTAAGAGCTCTGGAAACACCATATATTTT
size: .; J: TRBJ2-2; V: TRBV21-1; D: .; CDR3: CASSKLSSCQDTGELFF; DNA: TGTGCCAGCAGCAAATTGAGTTCTTGCCAGGACACCGGGGAGCTGTTTTTT
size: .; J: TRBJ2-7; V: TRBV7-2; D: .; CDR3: CASSPGGSRYEQYF; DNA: TGTGCCAGCAGCCCCGGAGGCAGCCGCTACGAGCAGTACTTC
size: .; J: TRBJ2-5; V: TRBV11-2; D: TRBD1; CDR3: CASSPTLGQGQETQYF; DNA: TGTGCCAGCAGCCCCACTCTCGGACAGGGTCAAGAGACCCAGTACTTC
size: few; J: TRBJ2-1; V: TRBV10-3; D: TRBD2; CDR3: CAISEFLAGDYNEQFF; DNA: TGTGCCATCAGTGAGTTCCTAGCGGGGGACTACAATGAGCAGTTCTTC
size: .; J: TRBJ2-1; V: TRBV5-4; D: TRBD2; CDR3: CASSLKLAGVGEQFF; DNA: TGTGCCAGCAGCTTGAAACTAGCGGGAGTAGGTGAGCAGTTCTTC
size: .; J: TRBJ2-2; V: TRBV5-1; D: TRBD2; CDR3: CASSSPSGRAHGELFF; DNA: TGCGCCAGCAGCTCCCCTAGCGGGAGGGCCCACGGGGAGCTGTTTTTT
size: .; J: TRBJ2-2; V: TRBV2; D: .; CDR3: CASRMGHTNTGELFF; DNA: TGTGCCAGCAGGATGGGGCATACGAACACCGGGGAGCTGTTTTTT
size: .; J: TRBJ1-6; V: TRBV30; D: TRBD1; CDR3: CAWGTGGDSPLHF; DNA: TGTGCCTGGGGTACAGGGGGTGATTCACCCCTCCACTTT
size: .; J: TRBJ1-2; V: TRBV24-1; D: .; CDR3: CATSDYPGQYGYTF; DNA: TGTGCCACCAGTGATTATCCAGGACAGTATGGCTACACCTTC
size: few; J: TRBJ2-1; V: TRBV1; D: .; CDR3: CTSSLGTSVYLPRNEQFF; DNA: TGCACCAGCAGCCTAGGGACTAGCGTGTACCTGCCGAGAAATGAGCAGTTCTTC
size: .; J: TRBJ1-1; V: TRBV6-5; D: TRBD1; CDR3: CASAPGGSEAFF; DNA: TGTGCCAGCGCCCCAGGGGGGAGTGAAGCTTTCTTT
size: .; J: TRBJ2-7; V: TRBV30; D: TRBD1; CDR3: CAWNVQGVSYEQYF; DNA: TGTGCCTGGAACGTACAGGGGGTTTCCTACGAGCAGTACTTC
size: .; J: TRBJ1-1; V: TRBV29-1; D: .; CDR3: CSVHQGSEAFF; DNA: TGCAGCGTGCATCAGGGGTCTGAAGCTTTCTTT
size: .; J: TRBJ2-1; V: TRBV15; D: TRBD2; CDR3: CATSRGGTSNNEQFF; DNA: TGTGCCACCAGCAGGGGTGGGACTAGCAACAATGAGCAGTTCTTC
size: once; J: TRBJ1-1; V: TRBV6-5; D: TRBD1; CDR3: CASSSWTGMNTEAFF; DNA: TGTGCCAGCAGTTCGTGGACAGGGATGAACACTGAAGCTTTCTTT
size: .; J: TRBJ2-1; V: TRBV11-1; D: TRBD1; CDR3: CASSYQPGQGNNEQFF; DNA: TGTGCCAGCAGCTACCAACCGGGACAGGGAAACAATGAGCAGTTCTTC
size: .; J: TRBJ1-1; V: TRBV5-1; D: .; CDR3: CASSLGNSMNTEAFF; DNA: TGCGCCAGCAGCTTGGGAAACTCAATGAACACTGAAGCTTTCTTT
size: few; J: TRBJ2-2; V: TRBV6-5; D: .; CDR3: CASCRGNTGELFF; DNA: TGTGCCAGTTGCAGGGGGAACACCGGGGAGCTGTTTTTT
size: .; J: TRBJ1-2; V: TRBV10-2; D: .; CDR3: CASTAGASNYGYTF; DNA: TGCGCCAGCACGGCGGGGGCCTCTAACTATGGCTACACCTTC
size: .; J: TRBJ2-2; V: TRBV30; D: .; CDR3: CAWDGGADNTGELFF; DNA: TGTGCCTGGGATGGGGGGGCGGATAACACCGGGGAGCTGTTTTTT
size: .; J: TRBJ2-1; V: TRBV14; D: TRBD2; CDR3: CASSPNGRAYNEQFF; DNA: TGTGCCAGCAGCCCCAACGGGAGGGCGTACAATGAGCAGTTCTTC
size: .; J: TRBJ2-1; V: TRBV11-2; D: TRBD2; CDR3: CASSPDGGAVYEQFF; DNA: TGTGCCAGCAGCCCGGACGGGGGGGCAGTATATGAGCAGTTCTTC
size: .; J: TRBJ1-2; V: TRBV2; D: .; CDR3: CASRADMYGYTF; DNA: TGTGCCAGCAGGGCGGATATGTATGGCTACACCTTC
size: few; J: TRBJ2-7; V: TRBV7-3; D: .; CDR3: CASSPGGGGSSYEQYF; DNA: TGTGCCAGCAGCCCGGGAGGGGGCGGGAGCTCCTACGAGCAGTACTTC
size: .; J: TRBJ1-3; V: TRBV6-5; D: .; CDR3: CASTVSGDPGNTIYF; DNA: TGTGCCAGCACCGTCAGTGGAGATCCTGGAAACACCATATATTTT
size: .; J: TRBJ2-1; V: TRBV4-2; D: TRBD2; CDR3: CASSQGRGLAGVYNEQFF; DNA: TGTGCCAGCAGCCAAGGTCGTGGGCTAGCGGGAGTTTACAATGAGCAGTTCTTC
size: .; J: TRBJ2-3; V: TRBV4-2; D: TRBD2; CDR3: CASTPAGAITSTDTQYF; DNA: TGTGCCAGCACTCCAGCGGGAGCGATTACTAGCACAGATACGCAGTATTTT
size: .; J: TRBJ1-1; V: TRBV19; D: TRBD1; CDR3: CASSTIRDSLNTEAFF; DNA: TGTGCCAGTAGTACCATCCGGGACAGTTTGAACACTGAAGCTTTCTTT
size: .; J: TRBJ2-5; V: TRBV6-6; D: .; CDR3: CASSLSGGETQYF; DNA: TGTGCCAGCAGCCTATCAGGAGGGGAGACCCAGTACTTC
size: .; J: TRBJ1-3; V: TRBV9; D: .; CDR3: CASSVGGRNPNGNTIYF; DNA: TGTGCCAGCAGCGTGGGGGGGCGCAACCCGAATGGAAACACCATATATTTT
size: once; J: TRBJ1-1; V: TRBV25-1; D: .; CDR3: CASTKLGIAEAFF; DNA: TGTGCCAGCACCAAACTAGGGATCGCTGAAGCTTTCTTT
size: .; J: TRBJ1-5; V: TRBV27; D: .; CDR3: CASRPVGGQPQHF; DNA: TGTGCCAGCAGACCCGTGGGGGGTCAGCCCCAGCATTTT
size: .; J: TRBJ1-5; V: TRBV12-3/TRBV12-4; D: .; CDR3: CASSFQINQPQHF; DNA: TGTGCCAGCAGTTTTCAGATCAATCAGCCCCAGCATTTT
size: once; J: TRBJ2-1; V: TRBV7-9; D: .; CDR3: CASSLAGAYEQFF; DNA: TGTGCCAGCAGCTTAGCAGGGGCGTATGAGCAGTTCTTC
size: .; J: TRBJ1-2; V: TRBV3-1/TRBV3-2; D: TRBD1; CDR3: CASSQQGGAGGYTF; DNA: TGTGCCAGCAGCCAACAAGGGGGCGCGGGTGGCTACACCTTC
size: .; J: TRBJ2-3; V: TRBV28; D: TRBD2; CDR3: CASSPTSGYTDTQYF; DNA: TGTGCCAGCAGTCCTACTAGCGGATACACAGATACGCAGTATTTT
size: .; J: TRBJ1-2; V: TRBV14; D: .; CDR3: CASSQVVGAIDGYTF; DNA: TGTGCCAGCAGCCAAGTGGTGGGGGCGATTGACGGCTACACCTTC
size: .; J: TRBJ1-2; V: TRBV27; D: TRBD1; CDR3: CASSLVQGGDGYTF; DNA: TGTGCCAGCAGTCTTGTACAGGGGGGAGATGGCTACACCTTC
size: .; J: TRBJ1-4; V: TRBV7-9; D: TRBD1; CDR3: CASSAGGTANEKLFF; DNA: TGTGCCAGCAGCGCTGGCGGGACAGCTAATGAAAAACTGTTTTTT
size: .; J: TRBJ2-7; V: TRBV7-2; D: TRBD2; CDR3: CASSSGLAGAYEQYF; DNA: TGTGCCAGCAGCTCGGGACTAGCGGGAGCCTACGAGCAGTACTTC
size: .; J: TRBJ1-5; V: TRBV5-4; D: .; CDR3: CASSLAGRNQPQHF; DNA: TGTGCCAGCAGCTTGGCGGGTCGCAATCAGCCCCAGCATTTT
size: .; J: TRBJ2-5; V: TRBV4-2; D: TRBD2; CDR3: CASSLDTGTGGETQYF; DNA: TGTGCCAGCAGCCTAGACACCGGGACGGGGGGAGAGACCCAGTACTTC
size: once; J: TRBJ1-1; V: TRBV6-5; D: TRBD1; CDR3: CASRGQGEAEAFF; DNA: TGTGCCAGCAGGGGGCAGGGGGAGGCGGAAGCTTTCTTT
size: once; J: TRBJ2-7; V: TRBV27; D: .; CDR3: CASTARNYEQYF; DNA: TGTGCCAGCACGGCGAGGAACTACGAGCAGTACTTC
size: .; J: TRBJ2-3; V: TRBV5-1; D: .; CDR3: CASRLMARGADTQYF; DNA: TGCGCCAGCCGGCTAATGGCGAGAGGCGCAGATACGCAGTATTTT
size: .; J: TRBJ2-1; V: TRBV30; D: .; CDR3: CAWSSGEQFF; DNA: TGTGCCTGGAGTTCGGGTGAGCAGTTCTTC
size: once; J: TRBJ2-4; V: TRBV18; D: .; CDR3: CASSRPTGSQYF; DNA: TGTGCCAGCTCACGACCGACAGGTTCGCAGTACTTC
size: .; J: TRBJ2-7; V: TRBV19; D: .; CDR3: CASSSASWYEQYF; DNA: TGTGCCAGTAGTTCGGCTAGCTGGTACGAGCAGTACTTC
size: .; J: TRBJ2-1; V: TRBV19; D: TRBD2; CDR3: CASSIAGTRNEQFF; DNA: TGTGCCAGTAGTATAGCCGGGACTAGGAATGAGCAGTTCTTC
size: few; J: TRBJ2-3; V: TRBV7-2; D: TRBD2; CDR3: CASSETGLAGGIDTQYF; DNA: TGTGCCAGCAGCGAAACAGGACTAGCGGGAGGTATAGATACGCAGTATTTT
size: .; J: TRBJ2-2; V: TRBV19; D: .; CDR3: CASKVGGNTGELFF; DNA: TGTGCCAGTAAGGTGGGGGGGAACACCGGGGAGCTGTTTTTT
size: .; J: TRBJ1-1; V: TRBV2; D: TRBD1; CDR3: CASRPQGARTEAFF; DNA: TGTGCCAGCAGACCTCAGGGGGCGCGCACTGAAGCTTTCTTT
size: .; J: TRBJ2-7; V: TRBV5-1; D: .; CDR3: CASSLEAGIYEQYF; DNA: TGCGCCAGCAGCCTCGAGGCGGGCATTTACGAGCAGTACTTC
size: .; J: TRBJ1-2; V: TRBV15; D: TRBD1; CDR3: CATSRAGQDLNYGYTF; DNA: TGTGCCACCAGCAGAGCGGGACAGGATCTGAACTATGGCTACACCTTC
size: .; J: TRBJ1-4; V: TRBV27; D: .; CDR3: CASRSGSHEKLFF; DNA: TGTGCCAGCAGATCAGGGTCACATGAAAAACTGTTTTTT
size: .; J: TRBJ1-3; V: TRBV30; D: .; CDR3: CAWERGAGNTIYF; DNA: TGTGCCTGGGAAAGGGGCGCTGGAAACACCATATATTTT
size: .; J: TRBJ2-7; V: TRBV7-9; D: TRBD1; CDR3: CASSLGGTVYEQYF; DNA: TGTGCCAGCAGCTTAGGAGGGACAGTCTACGAGCAGTACTTC